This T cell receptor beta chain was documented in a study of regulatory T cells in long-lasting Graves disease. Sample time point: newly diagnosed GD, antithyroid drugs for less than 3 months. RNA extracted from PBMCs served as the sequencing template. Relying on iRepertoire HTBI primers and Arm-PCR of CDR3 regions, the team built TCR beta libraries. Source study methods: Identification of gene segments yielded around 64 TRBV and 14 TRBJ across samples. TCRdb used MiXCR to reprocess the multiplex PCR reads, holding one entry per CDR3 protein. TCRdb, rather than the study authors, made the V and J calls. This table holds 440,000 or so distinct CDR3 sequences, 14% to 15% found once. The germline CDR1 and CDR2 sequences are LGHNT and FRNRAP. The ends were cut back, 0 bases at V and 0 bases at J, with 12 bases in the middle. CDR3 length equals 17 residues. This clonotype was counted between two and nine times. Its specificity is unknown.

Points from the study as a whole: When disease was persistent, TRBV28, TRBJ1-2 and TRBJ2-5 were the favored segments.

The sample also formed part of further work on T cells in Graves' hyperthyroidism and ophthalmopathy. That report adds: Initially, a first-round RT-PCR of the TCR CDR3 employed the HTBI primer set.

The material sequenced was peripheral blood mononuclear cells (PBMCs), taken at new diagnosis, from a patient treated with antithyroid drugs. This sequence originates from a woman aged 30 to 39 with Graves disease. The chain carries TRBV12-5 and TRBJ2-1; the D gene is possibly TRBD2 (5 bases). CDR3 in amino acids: CASGLVIQRNSYNEQFF. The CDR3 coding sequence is TGTGCTAGTGGTTTGGTAATTCAGCGGAACTCCTACAATGAGCAGTTCTTC.